The next 17 T cell receptor beta chains were all read from a single sample in a study of CD8 T cells in Susac syndrome. Random hexamers were used to reverse transcribe an amount of roughly 0.5 to 1 ug RNA. MiXCR, run by TCRdb on the immunoSEQ multiplex PCR reads, gives a single entry per CDR3 protein. The table records approximately 100,000 distinct CDR3 sequences, around nine tenths of them present only once. The sample comprised CD4+ T cells from PBMCs. The receptors stem from a human donor in good health.

The gene calls are TRBV7-9 and TRBJ1-6; 8 bases line up with TRBD1. CDR1 and CDR2 (germline): SEHNR, FQNEAQ (reference sequence). The CDR3 contains 14 residues. With V trimmed by 11 bases and J by 7 bases, 10 bases remained unmatched. Written as DNA, the CDR3 is TGTGCCCCGGGAGGGCAGGGGGCAAATTCACCCCTCCACTTT. It translates to CAPGGQGANSPLHF.

This rearrangement joins TRBV10-3 to TRBJ1-1, with 10 bases identical to TRBD1. The V gene's germline CDR1 is ENHRY and CDR2 SYGVKD. The ends lost 6 bases at V and 3 bases at J; junction bases unmatched: 7. The CDR3 consists of 15 residues. Here the CDR3 DNA reads TGTGCCATCAGGAAAACCGGGACAGGGGACACTGAAGCTTTCTTT. Translated, it gives CAIRKTGTGDTEAFF.

This clonotype was recorded only once. CDR3: CASSEGSLADTQYF. The CDR3 region has the DNA TGTGCCAGCAGCGAGGGAAGTCTCGCAGATACGCAGTATTTT. This rearrangement joins TRBV7-9 to TRBJ2-3; weak D call: TRBD2 (5 bases). Deletions cut 5 bases from V and 4 bases from J, with 13 bases between. This CDR3 has 14 amino acids. The germline V gene has CDR1 SEHNR and CDR2 FQNEAQ (reference sequence).

The chain couples TRBV18 to TRBJ2-7; the match to TRBD2 covers 11 bases. V trimming: 3 bases; J trimming: 4 bases; junction bases outside the gene matches: 2. The CDR3 runs 14 residues. In germline, CDR1 is KGHSH, CDR2 LQKENI. The CDR3 DNA is TGTGCCAGCTCACCCGGGACTAGCGGATACGAGCAGTACTTC. Its translation is CASSPGTSGYEQYF.

The chain joins TRBV19 to TRBJ2-1; TRBD1 matches 8 bases. The V gene's germline CDR1 is LNHDA and CDR2 SQIVND (reference sequence). The CDR3 runs 16 residues. Trimming took 2 bases from V and 4 from J; bases not matched to a gene: 7. CDR3 coding DNA: TGTGCCAGTAGTATACTCCAGGGGGCGGGGTACAATGAGCAGTTCTTC. Translation: CASSILQGAGYNEQFF. Based on the CDR3 plus reference TRBV19 and TRBJ2-1, the full variable domain is DGGITQSPKYLFRKEGQNVTLSCEQNLNHDAMYWYRQDPGQGLRLIYYSQIVNDFQKGDIAEGYSVSREKKESFPLTVTSAQKNPTAFYLCASSILQGAGYNEQFFGPGTRLTVL.

V usage is TRBV30 and J usage is TRBJ1-1; D is perhaps TRBD1 (6 bases). In germline, CDR1 is GTSNPN, CDR2 SVGIG (reference sequence). This CDR3 has 13 amino acids. Deletions cut 5 bases from V and 3 bases from J, with 13 bases between. This chain's CDR3 is CAWAQGPHTEAFF. The CDR3 nucleotides read TGTGCCTGGGCCCAGGGGCCCCACACTGAAGCTTTCTTT. Full variable domain (missing parts from reference TRBV30 and TRBJ1-1): SQTIHQWPATLVQPVGSPLSLECTVEGTSNPNLYWYRQAAGRGLQLLFYSVGIGQISSEVPQNLSASRPQDRQFILSSKKLLLSDSGFYLCAWAQGPHTEAFFGQGTRLTVV.

The J gene is TRBJ1-6, the V gene TRBV19, with D possibly TRBD1 on 5 matching bases. CDR1 and CDR2 (germline): LNHDA, SQIVND (reference sequence). This CDR3 has 13 amino acids. Trimming left V 7 bases short and J 7 bases short, with 11 bases between. CDR3 nucleotides: TGTGCCAGTATGGGGGTGGGCAATTCACCCCTCCACTTT. It specifies CASMGVGNSPLHF.

V usage is TRBV5-1 and J usage is TRBJ2-6, with TRBD1 matching 7 bases. After removal of 3 bases from V and 2 bases from J, the junction contained 5 bases not matched to a gene. There are 16 residues in the CDR3. Germline loops: CDR1 SGHRS, CDR2 YFSETQ. The CDR3 DNA follows: TGCGCCAGCAGCTCAGTACAGGGGACTGGGGCCAACGTCCTGACTTTC. This sequence encodes CASSSVQGTGANVLTF.

The chain links TRBV4-3 to TRBJ1-3; D remains ambiguous. CDR1 and CDR2 (germline): LGHNA, YSLEER. V gave up 0 bases and J gave up 1 base, with 7 bases separating them. This CDR3 is built from 15 residues. The CDR3 is CASSQDLGSGNTIYF. CDR3 in DNA: TGCGCCAGCAGCCAAGATCTGGGTTCTGGAAACACCATATATTTT.

The gene calls are TRBV18 and TRBJ1-5, with 10 bases that match TRBD1. V lost 2 bases, J lost 2 bases, and 3 bases stayed unmatched. Germline V gives CDR1 KGHSH, CDR2 LQKENI. This CDR3 comprises 16 residues. CDR3 sequence: CASSPGTGDRNQPQHF. CDR3 coding DNA: TGTGCCAGCTCACCAGGGACAGGGGACCGCAATCAGCCCCAGCATTTT.

The CDR3 is CASSFGGGTEAFF. In nucleotides, the CDR3 is TGTGCCAGCAGTTTTGGGGGAGGCACTGAAGCTTTCTTT. The chain couples TRBV12-3 or TRBV12-4 to TRBJ1-1; a weak D match, TRBD1 (5 bases). The CDR3 extends over 13 amino acids. With 3 bases removed from V and 4 bases from J, the gap between germline ends came to 9 bases.

This chain links TRBV7-9 with TRBJ1-2; D gene unclear. Germline V gene data show CDR1 as SEHNR and CDR2 as FQNEAQ (reference sequence). The CDR3 covers 15 residues. The V gene lost 5 bases and the J gene lost 0 bases, with 13 bases spanning the gap. CDR3 coding DNA: TGTGCCAGCAGCCCGCAGGAGTCGGCTAACTATGGCTACACCTTC. Translation gives CASSPQESANYGYTF.

The genes are TRBV29-1 and TRBJ1-5; no reliable D call. This CDR3 is built from 14 residues. Germline V lookup: CDR1 SQVTM, CDR2 ANQGSEA. The V gene lost 7 bases and the J gene lost 2 bases, with 15 bases spanning the gap. CDR3 bases: TGCAGCGCCTCGGAGGGCACGGGCAATCAGCCCCAGCATTTT. Its protein product is CSASEGTGNQPQHF.

V usage is TRBV5-1 and J usage is TRBJ2-3; D gene ambiguous. V lost 0 bases, J lost 2 bases, and 7 bases lay in between. The length of the CDR3 is 14 residues. CDR1 SGHRS and CDR2 YFSETQ come from the germline V gene. The CDR3 DNA sequence: TGCGCCAGCAGCTTGGAGGGTTACACAGATACGCAGTATTTT. This codes for CASSLEGYTDTQYF.

This sequence joins TRBV9 and TRBJ2-1; 14 bases fit TRBD2. The V gene end was trimmed by 3 bases and the J gene end by 9 bases; junction bases not matched to a gene: 8. The CDR3 spans 16 residues. The germline V gene encodes CDR1 SGDLS and CDR2 YYNGEE. CDR3 coding DNA: TGTGCCAGCAGCGAGATGACTAGCGGGAGGGCCAGTGAGCAGTTCTTC. Translation: CASSEMTSGRASEQFF.

This chain links TRBV12-3 or TRBV12-4 with TRBJ1-6; D call uncertain. The CDR3 sequence is 12 residues long. V lost 4 bases and J 10 bases, leaving 8 bases between the germline ends. CDR3 DNA sequence: TGTGCCAGCAGTTCGGGCCCCTCACCCCTCCACTTT. Protein product: CASSSGPSPLHF.

The chain combines TRBV10-3 with TRBJ1-1, with 7 bases aligning to TRBD1. In germline, CDR1 is ENHRY, CDR2 SYGVKD. The CDR3 loop spans 15 amino acids. V was clipped by 0 bases and J by 4 bases; unmatched bases: 5. The CDR3 is CAISESEGAATEAFF. CDR3 nucleotides: TGTGCCATCAGTGAGTCCGAGGGGGCGGCCACTGAAGCTTTCTTT.